This paragraph covers one TCR beta chain sequence. These data come from a study of blood T cell repertoires in COVID-19. Study summary: COVID-19 samples, acute and convalescent, were from the United States, Italy and Spain. The analysed material was cDNA or gDNA that came from T cells, B-cell-depleted T cells, or PBMCs.

Authors' data handling: Estimation of nucleated cell counts relied on the amplification of reference gene primers. TCRdb's table, derived via immunoSEQ multiplex PCR, lists solely in-frame clones and lacks some. V and J calls and clone size come straight from that table; D and trimming were deduced from the DNA. In the table there are tens of thousands of clones, more than 75% of which are singletons. Sequenced sample: peripheral blood. The source is a human donor in a cohort sampled during active COVID-19.

The CDR3 nucleotides read TGTGCCAGCACCTTTTTCCGACAGGGTGGTTCACCCCTCCACTTT. This translates into CASTFFRQGGSPLHF. The V call is TRBV2, the J call TRBJ1-6, with 7 bases lining up with TRBD1. V was clipped by 7 bases and J by 9 bases; unmatched bases: 12. The CDR3 is 15 amino acids. In germline, CDR1 is SNHLY, CDR2 FYNNEI. Full variable domain (remainder filled in from reference TRBV2 and TRBJ1-6): EPEVTQTPSHQVTQMGQEVILRCVPISNHLYFYWYRQILGQKVEFLVSFYNNEISEKSEIFDDQFSVERPDGSNFTLKIRSTKLEDSAMYFCASTFFRQGGSPLHFGNGTRLTVT.